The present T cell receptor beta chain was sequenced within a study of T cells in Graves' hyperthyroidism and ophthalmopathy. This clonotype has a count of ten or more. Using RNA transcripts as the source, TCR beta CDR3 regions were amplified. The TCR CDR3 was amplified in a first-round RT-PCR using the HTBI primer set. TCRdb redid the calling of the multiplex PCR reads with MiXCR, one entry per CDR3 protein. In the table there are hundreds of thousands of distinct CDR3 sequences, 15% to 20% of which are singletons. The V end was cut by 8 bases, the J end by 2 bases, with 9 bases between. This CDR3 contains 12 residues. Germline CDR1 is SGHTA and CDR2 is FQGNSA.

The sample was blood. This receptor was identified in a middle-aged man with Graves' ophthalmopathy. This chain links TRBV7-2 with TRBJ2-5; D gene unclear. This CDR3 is CASGVIQETQYF. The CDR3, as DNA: TGTGCCAGCGGCGTAATTCAAGAGACCCAGTACTTC.